A selection of T cell receptor beta chains follows, all from one sample in a study of metastatic and nonmetastatic thyroid tumors. TCRdb reprocessed the PCR reads via MiXCR. This sample has 15,000 or so clones, with roughly 25% found just once. Sequencing was performed on tumor tissue. The receptors here all came from a female donor with papillary thyroid cancer or a benign thyroid nodule (not recorded which). Some clones in this sample may be carry-over from other donors' samples. The conserved cysteine and the conserved F or W are not part of the CDR3 here. Each record gives: V gene, J gene, D gene, CDR3 length, CDR3 protein. D genes are given only for firm matches.

>TRBV7-3|TRBJ1-1|.|11
ASSLSGNTEAF
>TRBV6-1|TRBJ2-7|.|13
ASNQAARRDYEQY
>TRBV12-3/TRBV12-4|TRBJ2-1|.|14
AISTTGVEGYNEQF
>TRBV6-1|TRBJ2-7|TRBD1|14
ASSPIPGQLLDEQY
>TRBV6-1|TRBJ2-5|.|13
ASSEQAGMQETQY
>TRBV12-3/TRBV12-4|TRBJ1-1|.|10
ASSFGNTEAF
>TRBV24-1|TRBJ2-7|.|11
ATSLCGSYEQY
>TRBV4-3|TRBJ2-6|TRBD2|16
ASSQDGLAGSGANVLT
>TRBV25-1|TRBJ2-7|.|12
ASSEVYGSGEHY
>TRBV25-1|TRBJ2-1|TRBD2|16
VISDGLAGAIRYNEQF
>TRBV11-1|TRBJ2-3|TRBD2|15
ASSNLLAGAPTDTQY
>TRBV9|TRBJ2-3|.|11
ASSVRRTDTQY
>TRBV7-6|TRBJ2-6|TRBD1|16
ASSTLPGTGDGANVLT
>TRBV6-2/TRBV6-3|TRBJ1-5|.|13
ASSLRPGPLQPQH
>TRBV6-1|TRBJ2-6|.|10
AISLRSNVLT
>TRBV3-1|TRBJ2-7|TRBD1|10
ASSPSGGEQY
>TRBV6-5|TRBJ2-1|.|16
ASSGPDQVPSSYNEQF
>TRBV19|TRBJ1-1|.|13
ASIRAGHANTEAF
>TRBV11-2|TRBJ2-1|.|11
ASRKSSYNEQF
>TRBV5-5|TRBJ1-2|TRBD1|13
ASSLDGTGSYGYT
>TRBV11-2|TRBJ1-1|TRBD1|12
ASSHGTANTEAF
>TRBV18|TRBJ2-3|.|9
ASSYTDTQY
>TRBV6-1|TRBJ1-1|.|11
ASSDLTNTEAF
>TRBV28|TRBJ2-7|TRBD1|12
ASSPTGTGDEQY
>TRBV7-8|TRBJ2-7|.|12
ASSLEGPGREQY
>TRBV5-1|TRBJ2-3|TRBD1|17
ASSLGKWVGTVEPDTQY
>TRBV19|TRBJ1-5|.|13
ASSDRAGSNQPQH
>TRBV12-3/TRBV12-4|TRBJ2-1|TRBD2|13
VSRYGTSGRNEQF
>TRBV28|TRBJ2-7|.|12
ASSVGGLLYEQY
>TRBV6-1|TRBJ2-7|TRBD2|13
ASTDRTSGHLEQY
>TRBV3-1|TRBJ2-7|.|15
ASSQARLVFGAYEQY